The entry below describes one T cell receptor (beta chain). The antigen remains undetermined. The CDR3 runs 12 residues. V lost 6 bases, J lost 3 bases, and 1 base stayed unmatched. Germline V CDR1 and CDR2: MDHEN, SYDVKM. The protocol was immunoSEQ multiplex PCR, while the TCRdb copy is restricted to in-frame clones and leaves out a portion. This table holds about 64,000 clones, about 89% found once. Regarding time point: cycle 4 day 1 (C4D1), after more than five weeks of nivolumab. Following autologous stem cell transplantation, relapse occurred in every patient, and exposure to brentuximab vedotin varied. This entry comes from a study of PD-1 blockade in classical Hodgkin lymphoma. General study findings and limits: A reduction in baseline TCR diversity was reportedly seen in newly diagnosed patients relative to healthy donors.

V usage is TRBV28 and J usage is TRBJ2-5, with 7 bases fitting TRBD1. The TCR sequence derives from a human donor with classical Hodgkin lymphoma. The source material was peripheral blood mononuclear cells (PBMCs), sampled before the fourth cycle of nivolumab. The CDR3 is CASRDREETQYF. The CDR3 DNA follows: TGTGCCAGCAGAGACAGGGAAGAGACCCAGTACTTC.